This TCR beta chain was sequenced for a study of vaccination effects on CD4 cells after COVID-19. Only in-frame clones appear in the TCRdb table, and some are missing; sequencing was by immunoSEQ multiplex PCR. The sample has more than 25,000 clones; around 70% are singletons. The CDR3 loop spans 14 amino acids. CDR1 and CDR2 (germline): LNHDA, SQIVND (reference sequence). Trimming took 7 bases from V and 3 from J, leaving 12 bases between them. Findings and limits, study-wide: Infection- and vaccine-induced clones contracted markedly late after vaccination. The study got few convalescent patients and did not collect any early post-infection timepoints.

Sequencing was preceded by expansion of antigen-specific CD4+ T cells with viral peptide pools in the ViraFEST assay. Researchers isolated CD4+ T cells once about 11 days of culture had elapsed. They grew approximately 2.1 million PBMC in each well, adding about 9.5 IU/ml IL-2 and approximately 9.2 ug/ml peptides. In the case of this clone: Its antigen is still unknown.

This material consisted of CD4+ T cells from PBMCs cultured with HCoV-229E spike peptides, taken before COVID-19 vaccination. J is TRBJ1-4 and V is TRBV19, with D hard to call. The sequence came from a human donor who received a COVID-19 vaccine. CDR3 region: CASTAPMANEKLFF. As DNA, the CDR3 is TGTGCCAGTACCGCCCCGATGGCTAATGAAAAACTGTTTTTT. Combining the CDR3 with reference TRBV19 and TRBJ1-4 gives the whole variable domain DGGITQSPKYLFRKEGQNVTLSCEQNLNHDAMYWYRQDPGQGLRLIYYSQIVNDFQKGDIAEGYSVSREKKESFPLTVTSAQKNPTAFYLCASTAPMANEKLFFGSGTQLSVL.